Below, 28 T cell receptor beta chains from the same sample are listed, as sequenced in a study of blood T cell repertoires in COVID-19 (dated by TCRdb to 2018 to 2020). Libraries were made using the immunoSEQ multiplex PCR assay. Not all clones reach the TCRdb copy of this immuneACCESS table, which keeps in-frame sequences only. Checked studies attribute under half of the gap to unresolved V genes and leave the rest unexplained. This sample has over 150,000 clones in its table, and 80% to 90% of those were observed once. The top ten clones comprise roughly 8% of the sample. Sequenced: peripheral blood. These receptors all come from a woman aged 55 to 70 with COVID-19, enrolled during active disease.

The rearrangement joins TRBV6-4 to TRBJ2-1; 13 positions agree with TRBD2. The V and J ends lost 6 bases and 6 bases, in that order; junction bases with no gene match: 5. CDR1 and CDR2 from the germline V gene are MRHNA and SNTAGT. This CDR3 has 15 amino acids. The CDR3 DNA sequence: TGTGCCAGCAGAGCCGGGACTAGCGGGGCCAATGAGCAGTTCTTC. It encodes CASRAGTSGANEQFF.

V usage is TRBV5-1 and J usage is TRBJ1-4, with 8 bases that match TRBD1. The V segment lost 4 bases and the J segment 4 bases; nucleotides outside the gene matches: 9. The CDR3 is 16 amino acids. Germline CDR1 is SGHRS and CDR2 is YFSETQ. CDR3 in DNA: TGCGCCAGCAGCCCAGGCCGGGACAGGTATAATGAAAAACTGTTTTTT. Encoded protein: CASSPGRDRYNEKLFF.

CDR3 in DNA: TGCGCCAGCAGCGGGCCAGGGGTCCCCTCCTACAATGAGCAGTTCTTC. It yields the protein CASSGPGVPSYNEQFF. This chain links TRBV5-1 with TRBJ2-1, with D tentatively TRBD1 (6 bases). Germline-derived CDR1 and CDR2 are SGHRS and YFSETQ. V was clipped by 4 bases and J by 0 bases, with 14 bases between them. The CDR3 is made up of 16 amino acids.

The chain couples TRBV7-9 to TRBJ2-5, with D unresolved. The length of the CDR3 is 15 residues. Germline V lookup: CDR1 SEHNR, CDR2 FQNEAQ (reference sequence). Trimming took off 4 bases at V and 1 base at J, with 13 bases between the two ends. This CDR3 reads CASSSIGAVQETQYF. CDR3 sequence (DNA): TGTGCCAGCAGCTCCATCGGAGCAGTCCAAGAGACCCAGTACTTC.

This rearrangement joins TRBV5-4 to TRBJ1-1; 7 bases agree with TRBD1. Losses at the gene ends were 0 bases for V and 6 bases for J; bases not matched to a gene: 2. CDR3 size: 13 residues. Per the germline V gene, CDR1 is SGHNT and CDR2 is YYREEE (reference sequence). The CDR3 sequence is CASSLETGSEAFF. The CDR3 nucleotides read TGTGCCAGCAGCTTGGAGACAGGGTCTGAAGCTTTCTTT. Drawing the rest from reference TRBV5-4 and TRBJ1-1, the complete variable domain is ETGVTQSPTHLIKTRGQQVTLRCSSQSGHNTVSWYQQALGQGPQFIFQYYREEENGRGNFPPRFSGLQFPNYSSELNVNALELDDSALYLCASSLETGSEAFFGQGTRLTVV.

This clone was found once. The chain is built from TRBV28 and TRBJ2-7; a possible D gene is TRBD1 (6 bases). The germline V gene encodes CDR1 MDHEN and CDR2 SYDVKM. The CDR3 contains 14 residues. V was trimmed by 2 bases and J by 5 bases, leaving 13 bases between them. The CDR3 is CASSLAQGADEQYF. The CDR3 DNA reads TGTGCCAGCAGTTTAGCACAGGGAGCTGACGAGCAGTACTTC.

The gene calls are TRBV7-3 and TRBJ2-2, with 7 bases that match TRBD1. The ends lost 6 bases at V and 3 bases at J; junction bases unmatched: 7. The CDR3 sequence is 15 residues long. The germline V gene encodes CDR1 SGHTA and CDR2 FQGTGA. CDR3 in amino acids: CASSSDRVDTGELFF. DNA for the CDR3: TGTGCCAGCAGTTCTGACAGGGTGGACACCGGGGAGCTGTTTTTT. The full variable domain, completed using reference TRBV7-3 and TRBJ2-2, is GAGVSQTPSNKVTEKGKYVELRCDPISGHTALYWYRQSLGQGPEFLIYFQGTGAADDSGLPNDRFFAVRPEGSVSTLKIQRTERGDSAVYLCASSSDRVDTGELFFGEGSRLTVL.

CDR3 protein: CASSLGLARDTQYF. The CDR3 region has the DNA TGTGCCAGCAGTTTGGGACTAGCCCGGGATACGCAGTATTTT. This chain uses TRBV27 with TRBJ2-3; 9 nucleotides match TRBD2. The CDR3 sequence is 14 residues long. The V segment lost 3 bases and the J segment 6 bases; nucleotides outside the gene matches: 4. CDR1 is MNHEY and CDR2 is SMNVEV in the germline V gene (reference sequence).

The V gene is TRBV11-2, the J gene TRBJ2-1, with 11 bases lining up with TRBD2. The CDR3 sequence is 15 residues long. CDR1 and CDR2 from the germline V gene are SGHAT and FQNNGV. The J segment lost 9 bases and the V segment lost 4 bases, leaving 8 bases of the junction unmatched. This CDR3 is CASSYTSGSSGEQFF. The CDR3 DNA sequence: TGTGCCAGCAGCTATACTAGCGGGAGTTCGGGTGAGCAGTTCTTC. Combining the CDR3 with reference TRBV11-2 and TRBJ2-1 gives the whole variable domain EAGVAQSPRYKIIEKRQSVAFWCNPISGHATLYWYQQILGQGPKLLIQFQNNGVVDDSQLPKDRFSAERLKGVDSTLKIQPAKLEDSAVYLCASSYTSGSSGEQFFGPGTRLTVL.

This chain connects TRBV7-2 to TRBJ1-4; unclear D gene. V lost 5 bases, J lost 3 bases, and 10 bases lay in between. CDR1 and CDR2 from the germline V gene are SGHTA and FQGNSA. This CDR3 comprises 14 residues. The CDR3 sequence: CASSPTAANEKLFF. In DNA, the CDR3 is TGTGCCAGCAGCCCCACAGCAGCTAATGAAAAACTGTTTTTT.

This chain uses TRBV5-1 with TRBJ1-5; 8 nucleotides match TRBD1. The CDR3 sequence is 14 residues long. Per germline, CDR1 SGHRS and CDR2 YFSETQ. Trimming took 4 bases from V and 2 from J; bases not matched to a gene: 2. The CDR3 sequence: CASSAGGGNQPQHF. The CDR3 nucleotides read TGCGCCAGCAGCGCAGGGGGCGGCAATCAGCCCCAGCATTTT.

The CDR3 reads CASSLVEGRGSYEQYF. CDR3 nucleotide sequence: TGTGCCAGCAGCTTAGTAGAAGGCAGGGGCTCCTACGAGCAGTACTTC. The chain is built from TRBV11-2 and TRBJ2-7; TRBD1 is a possible D gene (6 bases). V lost 1 base, J lost 0 bases, and 13 bases lay in between. The germline CDR1 and CDR2 sequences are SGHAT and FQNNGV. The CDR3 totals 16 residues. Full variable domain (rest looked up from reference TRBV11-2 and TRBJ2-7): EAGVAQSPRYKIIEKRQSVAFWCNPISGHATLYWYQQILGQGPKLLIQFQNNGVVDDSQLPKDRFSAERLKGVDSTLKIQPAKLEDSAVYLCASSLVEGRGSYEQYFGPGTRLTVT.

To note about this clone: The sample carries other DNA sequences with the same CDR3. This chain joins TRBV6-5 and TRBJ2-1; unclear D gene. Germline V CDR1 and CDR2: MNHEY, SVGAGI. V dropped 0 bases and J dropped 9 bases, with 9 bases sitting between them. CDR3 size: 13 residues. The CDR3 bases are TGTGCCAGCAGTTACTCGAGAGGCAGTGAGCAGTTCTTC. Amino acid sequence: CASSYSRGSEQFF.

The chain employs TRBV19 and TRBJ2-6; possibly TRBD1 for D (6 bases). Trimming took off 2 bases at V and 2 bases at J, with 22 bases between the two ends. The CDR3 is 20 residues long. Germline values: CDR1 LNHDA, CDR2 SQIVND (reference sequence). The CDR3 sequence is CASSISRATGIKTGANVLTF. The CDR3 nucleotides are TGTGCCAGTAGTATATCCCGTGCGACAGGAATAAAAACTGGGGCCAACGTCCTGACTTTC.

The chain uses TRBV6-5 and TRBJ2-1; a possible D gene is TRBD1 (6 bases). Germline-derived CDR1 and CDR2 are MNHEY and SVGAGI. The CDR3 consists of 14 residues. Trimming took off 0 bases at V and 8 bases at J, with 11 bases between the two ends. The CDR3 coding sequence is TGTGCCAGCAGTTACTCGAACAGGGTGGATGAGCAGTTCTTC. Its protein is CASSYSNRVDEQFF.

The rearrangement joins TRBV5-1 to TRBJ1-2; D not resolved. Germline V gene sequence: CDR1 SGHRS, CDR2 YFSETQ. Trimming shortened V by 0 bases and J by 8 bases, and 11 bases separated the two germline ends. The length of the CDR3 is 13 residues. The CDR3 here is CASSLGEGEGYTF. The CDR3 DNA reads TGCGCCAGCAGCTTGGGTGAGGGAGAGGGCTACACCTTC.

The chain has TRBV10-2 and TRBJ1-5; TRBD1 is a possible D gene (5 bases). CDR1 is WSHSY, CDR2 SAAADI, per germline. The CDR3 spans 16 residues. V was clipped by 3 bases and J by 4 bases, with 16 bases between them. The CDR3 nucleotides are TGCGCCAGCAGTGATTGGGAGGGACTCCTTAATCAGCCCCAGCATTTT. Its protein product is CASSDWEGLLNQPQHF.

This chain connects TRBV3-1 (or the pseudogene TRBV3-2) to TRBJ1-6; D possibly corresponds to TRBD1 (5 bases). Germline loops: CDR1 LGHDT, CDR2 YNNKEL (reference sequence). Deletions cut 0 bases from V and 11 bases from J, with 14 bases between. The CDR3 extends over 15 amino acids. The CDR3 here is CASSQDRTRGAPLHF. In DNA, the CDR3 is TGTGCCAGCAGCCAAGATAGGACAAGGGGCGCACCCCTCCACTTT.

The chain recombines TRBV12-3 or TRBV12-4 with TRBJ1-2; TRBD1 might be the D (5 bases). Trimming stripped 6 bases from V and 5 bases from J, with 13 bases between. The CDR3 covers 13 residues. CDR3 sequence reads: CASSRDWRYGYTF. The CDR3 DNA sequence: TGTGCCAGCAGCCGGGACTGGCGGTATGGCTACACCTTC.

The chain couples TRBV5-1 to TRBJ1-5; 7 bases match TRBD1. This CDR3 is 14 amino acids long. Trimming cost V 0 bases and J 5 bases; bases outside gene matches: 2. In germline, CDR1 is SGHRS, CDR2 YFSETQ. The CDR3 bases are TGCGCCAGCAGCTTGGAGGGGGCTGATCAGCCCCAGCATTTT. Translated, it gives CASSLEGADQPQHF.

The J gene is TRBJ2-5, the V gene TRBV24-1, with D hard to call. This CDR3 region has 15 residues. Germline loops: CDR1 KGHDR, CDR2 SFDVKD. The V end was cut by 2 bases, the J end by 4 bases, with 13 bases between. This CDR3 reads CATSDWYSSGETQYF. The CDR3 bases are TGTGCCACCAGTGATTGGTACAGCTCAGGAGAGACCCAGTACTTC.

By sample fraction, this clone is medium-sized. The same CDR3 is also encoded by other DNA sequences in this sample. In DNA form, the CDR3 reads TGTGCCAGCAGGGAGGGAGGTCAGCCCCAGCATTTT. Protein: CASREGGQPQHF. This chain connects TRBV6-5 to TRBJ1-5, with D uncertain. The CDR3 extends over 12 amino acids. Germline CDR1 reads MNHEY; CDR2 reads SVGAGI. V was clipped by 6 bases and J by 6 bases, with 9 bases between them.

The genes are TRBV6-2 or TRBV6-3 and TRBJ2-2; 8 bases fit TRBD1. The CDR3 totals 15 residues. The germline gives CDR1 MNHEY, CDR2 SVGEGT. V lost 6 bases, J lost 8 bases, and 11 bases stayed unmatched. CDR3 DNA: TGTGCCAGCAGCCTTCGAGACAGGGGTTCGGGGGAGCTGTTTTTT. Its translation: CASSLRDRGSGELFF.

This clone came up a few times. J is TRBJ1-4 and V is TRBV13; D is possibly TRBD1 (6 bases). Trimming stripped 11 bases from V and 2 bases from J, with 21 bases between. Germline V CDR1 and CDR2: PRHDT, FYEKMQ (reference sequence). The CDR3 runs 16 residues. DNA for the CDR3: TGTGCCTCCCGCGGGGGGGGCATGCTGACTAATGAAAAACTGTTTTTT. It specifies CASRGGGMLTNEKLFF.

CDR3 sequence: CASSYVQAHNSPLHF. DNA of the CDR3: TGTGCCAGCAGTTACGTACAGGCCCATAATTCACCCCTCCACTTT. The chain carries TRBV6-5 and TRBJ1-6, with D perhaps matching TRBD1 (5 bases). The CDR3 is 15 residues long. V was pared by 2 bases and J by 5 bases, with 10 bases between. The V gene's germline CDR1 is MNHEY and CDR2 SVGAGI.

CDR3 loop: CASKYSNTEAFF. The DNA for the CDR3 is TGTGCCAGTAAATACTCGAACACTGAAGCTTTCTTT. The genes are TRBV19 and TRBJ1-1; D not resolved. The CDR3 contains 12 residues. The V end lost 7 bases, the J end lost 1 base, and 7 bases lay between the germline ends. Germline loops: CDR1 LNHDA, CDR2 SQIVND (reference sequence).

The chain links TRBV6-6 to TRBJ1-4; 10 nucleotides match TRBD1. Looked up from germline, CDR1 is MNHNY and CDR2 is SVGAGI (reference sequence). There are 15 residues in the CDR3. V lost 4 bases, J lost 10 bases, and 9 bases stayed unmatched. As DNA, the CDR3 is TGTGCCAGCAGTTTGGACGGGACAGGGGTAGCAAAACTGTTTTTT. Its protein is CASSLDGTGVAKLFF.

The chain uses TRBV25-1 and TRBJ1-1; TRBD1 agrees at 7 bases. Per germline, CDR1 MGHDK and CDR2 SYGVNS. The CDR3 contains 14 residues. Trimming at V came to 1 base and at J to 6 bases, leaving 5 bases not matched to a gene. CDR3 sequence (DNA): TGTGCCAGCAGTGAATGGGGGCAGGGGGCTGAAGCTTTCTTT. Translated, it gives CASSEWGQGAEAFF.